One sample yielded the 18 T cell receptor beta chains listed below, sequenced in a study of post-analysis software for immune sequencing data. The study's findings and limits: Patients carried five TRBV segments more frequently than controls did, and TRBV5-6, TRBV5-1 and TRBV20-1 were among them.

Included in the TCR beta cDNA libraries were unique molecular identifiers. TCRdb reprocessed the PCR reads via MiXCR and lists one record per CDR3 protein. The sample has 400,000 to 500,000 distinct CDR3 sequences; roughly 38% are singletons. For these TCRs, the target antigens are not known. The material sequenced was blood. These receptors originate from a girl aged 2 to 9 with multiple sclerosis.

The table lists this clonotype with a few counts. The chain has TRBV4-1 and TRBJ2-4; 12 bases line up with TRBD2. CDR1 and CDR2 from the germline V gene are MGHRA and YSYEKL. The CDR3 covers 16 residues. The V gene end was trimmed by 4 bases and the J gene end by 2 bases; junction bases not matched to a gene: 3. This CDR3 is CASSPTSGGPKNIQYF. CDR3 nucleotides: TGCGCCAGCAGCCCTACTAGCGGGGGGCCCAAAAACATTCAGTACTTC.

The sample holds one count of this clonotype. The V call is TRBV9, the J call TRBJ2-1, with a tentative D call TRBD1 (6 bases). Trimming left V 3 bases short and J 1 base short, with 11 bases between. The CDR3 spans 15 residues. Germline V CDR1 and CDR2: SGDLS, YYNGEE. The CDR3 region has the DNA TGTGCCAGCAGCGGCGGACAGTTGTCCTACAATGAGCAGTTCTTC. This sequence encodes CASSGGQLSYNEQFF.

The genes are TRBV9 and TRBJ2-1, with 9 bases aligning to TRBD2. The germline V gene has CDR1 SGDLS and CDR2 YYNGEE. V lost 0 bases and J lost 0; bases outside the gene matches: 16. The length of the CDR3 is 21 residues. Written as DNA, the CDR3 is TGTGCCAGCAGCGTAGTATCCAACCCTGCCGGACTAGCGAGCTCCTACAATGAGCAGTTCTTC. Its protein product is CASSVVSNPAGLASSYNEQFF.

The chain has TRBV4-2 and TRBJ1-2; D gene ambiguous. V lost 0 bases to trimming and J lost 6 bases, with 8 bases between them. The CDR3 runs to 13 residues. CDR1 LGHNA and CDR2 YNFKEQ come from the germline V gene. The CDR3 DNA follows: TGTGCCAGCAGCCAAGATTCCCTAAATGGCTACACCTTC. Translating gives CASSQDSLNGYTF.

V is TRBV6-5 and J is TRBJ1-2, with D possibly being TRBD1 (5 bases). V dropped 10 bases and J dropped 3 bases, with 15 bases sitting between them. Germline CDR1 MNHEY, CDR2 SVGAGI. CDR3 size: 13 residues. The CDR3 here is CANFTGTDYGYTF. Here the CDR3 DNA reads TGTGCCAACTTTACCGGGACTGACTATGGCTACACCTTC.

The chain uses TRBV4-2 and TRBJ1-2; 7 positions agree with TRBD1. CDR1 and CDR2 (germline): LGHNA, YNFKEQ. The junction had 10 bases not matched to a gene; V was cut back by 4 bases and J by 5 bases. There are 15 residues in the CDR3. For the CDR3, the DNA is TGTGCCAGCAGCCCTGAGTGGGGGACAGCTTATGGCTACACCTTC. The encoded protein is CASSPEWGTAYGYTF.

This clonotype was observed a few times. J is TRBJ2-7 and V is TRBV5-4; 7 bases align to TRBD2. The CDR3 sequence is 18 residues long. Germline lookup yields CDR1 SGHNT and CDR2 YYREEE (reference sequence). V shed 3 bases and J 1 base; nucleotides not matched to a gene: 16. The DNA for the CDR3 is TGTGCCAGCAGCTCCTCATTGGCGGGAGAAGCCAGGTCCTACGAGCAGTACTTC. It translates to CASSSSLAGEARSYEQYF.

The chain links TRBV2 to TRBJ1-1; D possibly corresponds to TRBD1 (5 bases). V lost 7 bases to trimming and J lost 11 bases, with 23 bases between them. Germline V gene lookup returns CDR1 SNHLY and CDR2 FYNNEI. The CDR3 has 14 residues. CDR3 in DNA: TGTGCCAGCATCCAACCAGATGGGATGACAGTGGCTTTCTTT. Its translation is CASIQPDGMTVAFF. The whole variable domain, remainder taken from reference TRBV2 and TRBJ1-1, is EPEVTQTPSHQVTQMGQEVILRCVPISNHLYFYWYRQILGQKVEFLVSFYNNEISEKSEIFDDQFSVERPDGSNFTLKIRSTKLEDSAMYFCASIQPDGMTVAFFGQGTRLTVV.

CDR3 coding DNA: TGTGCCAGCACGAGGGCCTGGAATGAAAAACTGTTTTTT. Its protein is CASTRAWNEKLFF. The chain couples TRBV2 to TRBJ1-4; D uncertain. This CDR3 has 13 amino acids. The V gene's germline CDR1 is SNHLY and CDR2 FYNNEI. V lost 7 bases and J 5 bases, leaving 11 bases between the germline ends.

In this sample, this clonotype turned up a few times. The chain employs TRBV4-3 and TRBJ1-2; TRBD1 is a possible D gene (5 bases). Trimming removed 0 bases from V and 11 bases from J, with 10 bases in between. CDR1 is LGHNA, CDR2 YSLEER, per germline. The CDR3 is made up of 12 amino acids. The DNA for the CDR3 is TGCGCCAGCAGCCAAGAGGGGTGGGGGTACACCTTC. Translated: CASSQEGWGYTF.

This clonotype was observed a handful of times. The chain links TRBV10-3 to TRBJ1-5, with a tentative D call TRBD1 (5 bases). Germline CDR1 is ENHRY and CDR2 is SYGVKD. The CDR3 loop spans 13 amino acids. Trimming left V 8 bases short and J 4 bases short, with 12 bases between. The CDR3 region is CAIQGLINQPQHF. In DNA, the CDR3 is TGTGCCATCCAGGGCCTCATAAATCAGCCCCAGCATTTT.

This clonotype has just one count. The chain recombines TRBV5-1 with TRBJ1-2; maybe TRBD1 (5 bases). The V and J ends lost 0 bases and 4 bases respectively, with 10 bases between them. Germline CDR1 and CDR2: SGHRS and YFSETQ. This CDR3 spans 14 amino acids. CDR3 bases: TGCGCCAGCAGCTTGGTCAGGGATTGCTATGGCTACACCTTC. Translating gives CASSLVRDCYGYTF.

The CDR3 DNA sequence: TGCGCCAGCAGCCCTTCGACAGGGTACTCCTACGAGCAGTACTTC. It yields the protein CASSPSTGYSYEQYF. V is TRBV5-1 and J is TRBJ2-7; 7 bases are a match to TRBD1. The CDR3 is made up of 15 amino acids. J lost 0 bases, V lost 4 bases, and 7 bases had no gene match. Germline CDR1 SGHRS, CDR2 YFSETQ.

The V and J genes are TRBV6-5 and TRBJ1-6; TRBD1 matches at 7 bases. J was trimmed by 6 bases and V by 6 bases; bases with no gene match: 5. The CDR3 runs 14 residues. The germline gives CDR1 MNHEY, CDR2 SVGAGI. CDR3 DNA sequence: TGTGCCAGCAGCCCGGGACAGCCTAATTCACCCCTCCACTTT. Translated: CASSPGQPNSPLHF.

This clonotype was seen a single time. This chain links TRBV12-3 or TRBV12-4 with TRBJ2-1, with 9 bases matching TRBD2. This CDR3 comprises 16 residues. The ends lost 1 base at V and 4 bases at J; junction bases unmatched: 5. The CDR3 DNA sequence: TGTGCCAGCAGTTTAGATGTAGCGGGAGCTTACAATGAGCAGTTCTTC. Protein sequence: CASSLDVAGAYNEQFF.

This clonotype was observed a few times. CDR3 nucleotide sequence: TGTGCCACCAGTGATGGTGATTACAATGAGCAGTTCTTC. Protein product: CATSDGDYNEQFF. The J gene is TRBJ2-1, the V gene TRBV24-1; D call uncertain. Trimming took 3 bases from V and 4 from J, leaving 6 bases between them. The germline CDR1 and CDR2 sequences are KGHDR and SFDVKD. The CDR3 sequence is 13 residues long.

This clonotype showed up just a few times. This CDR3 reads CASSLLAGSSYEQYF. The CDR3 nucleotides read TGTGCCAGCAGTTTATTGGCGGGTAGCTCCTACGAGCAGTACTTC. The chain employs TRBV27 and TRBJ2-7, with a possible D match to TRBD2 (5 bases). The ends were cut back, 1 base at V and 0 bases at J, with 10 bases in the middle. The CDR3 loop spans 15 amino acids. Germline loops: CDR1 MNHEY, CDR2 SMNVEV (reference sequence).

The chain joins TRBV18 to TRBJ1-2, with D uncertain. The V end was cut by 0 bases, the J end by 2 bases, with 7 bases between. This CDR3 has 14 residues. Germline V gene lookup returns CDR1 KGHSH and CDR2 LQKENI. The CDR3 spells CASSPPLGNYGYTF. In DNA form, the CDR3 reads TGTGCCAGCTCACCACCGCTGGGGAACTATGGCTACACCTTC. The full variable domain, its missing parts supplied by reference TRBV18 and TRBJ1-2, is NAGVMQNPRHLVRRRGQEARLRCSPMKGHSHVYWYRQLPEEGLKFMVYLQKENIIDESGMPKERFSAEFPKEGPSILRIQQVVRGDSAAYFCASSPPLGNYGYTFGSGTRLTVV.